This T cell receptor beta chain is from a study of cytomegalovirus exposure and HLA in healthy donors. Study-level findings and limits: A few V segments could not be told apart, such as TRBV6-2 and TRBV6-3, and were left out. Generally TCR sequences proved uncommon, though certain public TCRs appeared in numerous donors.

A note on this clone: The antigen is unknown.

The PCR had 60 Vbeta and 13 Jbeta primers. Some clones are missing from TCRdb's copy, which holds only in-frame ones; the method was immunoSEQ multiplex PCR. The sample table sets out 91,000 or so clones. This CDR3 has 14 residues. CDR1 is MNHEY, CDR2 SVGAGI, per germline. V was clipped by 4 bases and J by 6 bases; unmatched bases: 8. Sequencing used PBMCs. The J gene is TRBJ1-1, the V gene TRBV6-5, with TRBD1 matching over 7 bases. The receptor was derived from a woman under 40 in good health and CMV-seronegative. The CDR3 DNA follows: TGTGCCAGCAGTTCCTACTACAGGGGAGCTGAAGCTTTCTTT. Protein sequence: CASSSYYRGAEAFF.